This is a list of T cell receptor beta chains from one sample in a study of T cell clones after liver transplantation. TCRdb's table, derived via immunoSEQ multiplex PCR, lists solely in-frame clones and lacks some. The data hold under 85,000 clones, with 75% to 85% observed a single time. The specimen comprised CD4+ T cells from blood, sampled 12 months after liver transplant. The source is a human patient who received a liver transplant. Some of the T cells might come from the graft donor. Each CDR3 is given with its conserved first and last residue. The order of the fields is V gene, clone size, J gene, D gene, CDR3 DNA, CDR3 protein. D genes are given only for firm matches. Expanded clones are given a class, and other clones once, few, many or no size at all.

TRBV1	.	TRBJ1-5	.	TGCACCAGCAGCCCCCGGACGTTACACGTTAGCAATCAGCCCCAGCATTTT	CTSSPRTLHVSNQPQHF
TRBV9	.	TRBJ2-5	.	TGTGCCAGCAGCCGACAGCCGAGGGAGACCCAGTACTTC	CASSRQPRETQYF
TRBV28	.	TRBJ1-4	.	TGTGCCAGCACCGCCGGGGGGAGCGAAAAACTGTTTTTT	CASTAGGSEKLFF
TRBV28	.	TRBJ1-2	.	TGTGCCAGCAGGGCCTACAATGGCTACACCTTC	CASRAYNGYTF
TRBV18	.	TRBJ2-5	.	TGTGCCAGCTCACCACGAATTCAAGAGACCCAGTACTTC	CASSPRIQETQYF
TRBV12-5	once	TRBJ2-2	.	TGTGCTAGTGGTTTGGGGCAGCCTTCGAACACCGGGGAGCTGTTTTTT	CASGLGQPSNTGELFF
TRBV27	.	TRBJ2-5	TRBD2	TGTGCCAGCAGTTTTTGGGGGGGAGAGACCCAGTACTTC	CASSFWGGETQYF
TRBV6-5	once	TRBJ2-1	TRBD2	TGTGCCAGCAGCGGCGTAGCGGGCGCGTACAATGAGCAGTTCTTC	CASSGVAGAYNEQFF
TRBV28	.	TRBJ1-4	.	TGTGCCAGCAGTTTAGTCGGGGGGGCTCGGGAAAAACTGTTTTTT	CASSLVGGAREKLFF
TRBV10-3	.	TRBJ1-2	.	TGTGCCATCAGTGAGGGACTGGCGGGCTACACCTTC	CAISEGLAGYTF
TRBV14	.	TRBJ2-3	TRBD1	TGTGCCAGCAGCGAAGTGGGGACAGTCACAGATACGCAGTATTTT	CASSEVGTVTDTQYF
TRBV4-1	.	TRBJ2-1	.	TGCGCCAGCAGCCTTCTGGACCAGTCCGTAAATTACAATGAGCAGTTCTTC	CASSLLDQSVNYNEQFF
TRBV5-4	.	TRBJ2-5	TRBD2	TGTGCCAGCAGCTTTAGGACTAGCGGGAGCCGGTTGGGGGCCCAGTACTTC	CASSFRTSGSRLGAQYF
TRBV7-9	once	TRBJ1-4	TRBD1	TGTGCCAGCAGCTTTGGGACAGGGGAAAAACTGTTTTTT	CASSFGTGEKLFF
TRBV28	.	TRBJ2-5	TRBD2	TGTGCCAGCAGTTGGGAGGGAGGGCAAGAGACCCAGTACTTC	CASSWEGGQETQYF
TRBV10-3	.	TRBJ2-5	TRBD1	TGTGCCATCAAAGGGGGCCCGGGCCAAGAGACCCAGTACTTC	CAIKGGPGQETQYF
TRBV15	.	TRBJ2-7	TRBD1	TGTGCCACCAGCAGAGGGACAGGGTACGAGCAGTACTTC	CATSRGTGYEQYF
TRBV30	.	TRBJ1-1	.	TGTGCCTGGGGGGCGGACACGGAGAACACTGAAGCTTTCTTT	CAWGADTENTEAFF
TRBV19	.	TRBJ2-3	.	TGTGCCAGTACATTCCGGAGGGGGCGAGACATCACAGATACGCAGTATTTT	CASTFRRGRDITDTQYF
TRBV9	.	TRBJ1-4	TRBD1	TGTGCCAGCAGCGTAGGGGGACAGAATGAAAAACTGTTTTTT	CASSVGGQNEKLFF
TRBV2	once	TRBJ1-5	TRBD1	TGTGCCTCCGACAGGGATCCCAATCAGCCCCAGCATTTT	CASDRDPNQPQHF
TRBV7-9	.	TRBJ2-6	.	TGTGCCAGCAGCTTAACCTCTGGGGCCAACGTCCTGACTTTC	CASSLTSGANVLTF
TRBV7-2	.	TRBJ1-3	.	TGTGCCAGCAGTCCCCAGGGAACTGGAAACACCATATATTTT	CASSPQGTGNTIYF
TRBV5-4	.	TRBJ1-1	.	TGTGCCAGCAGCCCCGAAAGACACCTTTGGGACCAAGCTTTCTTT	CASSPERHLWDQAFF
TRBV28	.	TRBJ1-5	.	TGTGCCAGCAGCCCTCTCGGGCAGCCCCAGCATTTT	CASSPLGQPQHF
TRBV19	once	TRBJ2-2	TRBD2	TGTGCCAGTAAGAGGAGCGGGAGAAACCCCGGGGAGCTGTTTTTT	CASKRSGRNPGELFF
TRBV5-8	.	TRBJ1-1	.	TGTGCCAGCAGCCGCCGCGGGGGGGGAGGTGAAGCTTTCTTT	CASSRRGGGGEAFF
TRBV7-2	.	TRBJ2-2	.	TGTGCCAGCAGCTTAGCGCTCGTCACCGGGGAGCTGTTTTTT	CASSLALVTGELFF
TRBV5-1	.	TRBJ2-1	.	TGCGCCAGCCGACAGCTGCGGTACAATGAGCAGTTCTTC	CASRQLRYNEQFF
TRBV9	.	TRBJ2-7	TRBD1	TGTGCCAGCAGCGTAGGTAGGGGGCAGGGCGAGCAGTACTTC	CASSVGRGQGEQYF
TRBV29-1	.	TRBJ2-2	.	TGCAGCGTTGAGTCTAGCAGAGAGTACACCGGGGAGCTGTTTTTT	CSVESSREYTGELFF
TRBV6-6	.	TRBJ1-5	TRBD1	TGTGCCAGCAGTTGGGACAGTAGCAATCAGCCCCAGCATTTT	CASSWDSSNQPQHF
TRBV7-3	.	TRBJ1-1	.	TGTGCCAGCAGCTTAATAGGGGGGATTGAAGCTTTCTTT	CASSLIGGIEAFF
TRBV7-9	.	TRBJ1-4	.	TGTGCCAGCAGCTTAGTAGGGGGTACTAATGAAAAACTGTTTTTT	CASSLVGGTNEKLFF
TRBV27	.	TRBJ2-1	TRBD2	TGTGCCAGCGTGAAAATGCCGCGGACTAGCGGGAGTTCTAATGAGCAGTTCTTC	CASVKMPRTSGSSNEQFF
TRBV6-5	once	TRBJ1-2	.	TGTGCCAGCAGTTACTCAGGGTCGCGTGGCTATGGCTACACCTTC	CASSYSGSRGYGYTF
TRBV2	.	TRBJ2-1	TRBD2	TGTGCCAGCAGGGCGGGGGGAAGGAGCTCCTACAATGAGCAGTTCTTC	CASRAGGRSSYNEQFF
TRBV7-2	.	TRBJ2-7	TRBD1	TGTGCCAGCAGGACACAAGGGACAGGGGGTTCCTACGAGCAGTACTTC	CASRTQGTGGSYEQYF
TRBV28	.	TRBJ2-7	.	TGTGCCAGCAGTTTACCCCTCGCCCCATACGAGCAGTACTTC	CASSLPLAPYEQYF
TRBV29-1	.	TRBJ1-5	.	TGCAGCGTTGCCGGGGTCTCAGAGGATCAGCCCCAGCATTTT	CSVAGVSEDQPQHF
TRBV28	.	TRBJ2-7	.	TGTGCCAGCCGAAGGTGGCCCTACGAGCAGTACTTC	CASRRWPYEQYF
TRBV28	.	TRBJ2-7	.	TGTGCCAGCATTTCAGGGGGGGCGGACAGCTCCTACGAGCAGTACTTC	CASISGGADSSYEQYF
TRBV19	.	TRBJ2-2	TRBD2	TGTGCCAGTAGTATTAGAGGACTAGCGGGAGGGCGAGCCGGGGAGCTGTTTTTT	CASSIRGLAGGRAGELFF
TRBV5-4	.	TRBJ2-1	TRBD2	TGTGCCAGCAGCTTGGTTTCGGGGACTAGCGGGAGCAAGTTCTTC	CASSLVSGTSGSKFF
TRBV19	.	TRBJ2-4	.	TGTGCCAGTAGTATAGGTAGGTCTGCCCCCACCCGAGGAGCGGCCAAAAACATTCAGTACTTC	CASSIGRSAPTRGAAKNIQYF
TRBV10-3	.	TRBJ2-1	.	TGTGCCATCAGGGGCAGGGTAGCTGAGCAGTTCTTC	CAIRGRVAEQFF
TRBV5-1	.	TRBJ2-2	TRBD1	TGCGCCAGCAGCTTGTTCCGACAGGGTCCCGGGGAGCTGTTTTTT	CASSLFRQGPGELFF
TRBV7-2	.	TRBJ1-6	.	TGTGCCAGCAGCTTAGTCGCGAGCTCCTATAATTCACCCCTCCACTTT	CASSLVASSYNSPLHF
TRBV13	.	TRBJ1-2	.	TGTGCCAGCAGTCGGGGGGGCACATTCAACTATGGCTACACCTTC	CASSRGGTFNYGYTF
TRBV9	.	TRBJ2-4	.	TGTGCCAGCAGCGTAGGTCCAGGGCTTGATGGCAAAAACATTCAGTACTTC	CASSVGPGLDGKNIQYF
TRBV9	.	TRBJ1-2	TRBD1	TGTGCCAGCAGTCGTGACAGGGCCCACGGCTACACCTTC	CASSRDRAHGYTF
TRBV25-1	.	TRBJ2-2	.	TGTGCCAGCTCTATAGGGTCGGGATTGCATCGATACACCGGGGAGCTGTTTTTT	CASSIGSGLHRYTGELFF
TRBV28	.	TRBJ2-1	TRBD2	TGTGCCAGCAGTTCTGGGACTAGCGCCTACAATGAGCAGTTCTTC	CASSSGTSAYNEQFF
TRBV15	.	TRBJ1-4	.	TGTGCCACCAGCAGAGATTCTAGTCGTAGTGAAAAACTGTTTTTT	CATSRDSSRSEKLFF
TRBV6-6	once	TRBJ2-3	.	TGTGCCACCAATCTCGATTATTCGGGAGTAGATACGCAGTATTTT	CATNLDYSGVDTQYF
TRBV7-3	.	TRBJ2-3	.	TGTGCCAGCAGCTTAAGGGGAAGCACAGATACGCAGTATTTT	CASSLRGSTDTQYF
TRBV18	.	TRBJ2-5	.	TGTGCCAGCTCTTCGGAGGGGGAGACCCAGTACTTC	CASSSEGETQYF